This T cell receptor beta chain appears in the sequencing data of a study of human T cells and chemical hapten exposure. Across the whole study: Patch tests of 0.01% DPC on the upper back were read at 6 days.

Unique molecular identifiers were attached to individual cDNA molecules during library preparation. Each CDR3 protein gets one entry after TCRdb re-called the RACE reads with MiXCR. The sample has approximately 87,000 distinct CDR3 sequences, approximately 10% seen once. This clonotype was seen at least ten times. The CDR3 has 15 amino acids. V was cut by 4 bases and J by 3 bases, with 17 bases left in between. In germline, CDR1 is SGHNT, CDR2 YYREEE (reference sequence). This sample's time point: patch test 2, 6 weeks after DPC sensitization. The treatment is: therapeutic diphenylcyclopropenone sensitization with weekly scalp DPC. Researchers extracted total RNA from unfractionated whole blood.

This clonotype was obtained from a woman between 40 and 55 years old with alopecia areata. Some clones in this sample may be carry-over from other donors' samples. Specimen: whole blood, collected in connection with sensitization to the hapten diphenylcyclopropenone (DPC). The chain is built from TRBV5-4 and TRBJ2-7; possible D gene TRBD1, 6 bases. The CDR3 nucleotides read TGTGCCAGCAGCCCCGGGACAAACCCTATCTACGAGCAGTACTTC. It is translated as CASSPGTNPIYEQYF.